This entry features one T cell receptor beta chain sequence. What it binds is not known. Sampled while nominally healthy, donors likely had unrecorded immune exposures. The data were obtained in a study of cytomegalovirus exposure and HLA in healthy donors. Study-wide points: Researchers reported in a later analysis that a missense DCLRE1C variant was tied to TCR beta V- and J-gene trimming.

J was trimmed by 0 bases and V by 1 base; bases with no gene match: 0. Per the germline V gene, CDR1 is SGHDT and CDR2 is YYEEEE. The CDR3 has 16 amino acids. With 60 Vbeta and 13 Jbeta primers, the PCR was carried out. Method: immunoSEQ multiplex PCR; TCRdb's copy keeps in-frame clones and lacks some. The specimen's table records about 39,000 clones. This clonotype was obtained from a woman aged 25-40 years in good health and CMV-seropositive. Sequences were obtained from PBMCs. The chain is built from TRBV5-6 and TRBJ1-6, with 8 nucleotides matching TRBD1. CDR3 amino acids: CASSLQGASYNSPLHF. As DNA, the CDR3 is TGTGCCAGCAGCTTGCAGGGGGCCTCCTATAATTCACCCCTCCACTTT.